The sequence of this T cell receptor (beta chain) was determined in a study of T-cell reconstitution after alpha-beta-depleted transplantation in children. Study observations and caveats: In patients about two months after transplant, alpha-beta T cells reportedly arose from several hundred expanded graft clones. Recipient T cells and thymic progenitors that survived gave rise to the high TCRbeta diversity observed at day 60 in some patients. T cells produced anew were the main source of T-cell counts and diversity one year after transplant.

This clonotype was recorded at least ten times. What it binds is not known. The CDR3 is 18 residues long. Germline V gene data show CDR1 as DFQATT and CDR2 as SNEGSKA (reference sequence). The junction had 10 bases not matched to a gene; V was cut back by 4 bases and J by 4 bases. A library of TCRbeta sequences, prepared with unique molecular identifiers, was generated. Using its own MiXCR run on the PCR reads, TCRdb lists one record per CDR3 protein. The sample carries 200,000 or so distinct CDR3 sequences, 5.5% to 7% recorded once. This specimen consisted of PBMCs, obtained before TCRalphabeta/CD19-depleted stem cell transplant. The rearrangement links TRBV20-1 to TRBJ2-1; TRBD2 agrees at 16 bases. The sequence was obtained from a girl less than two years old with combined immunodeficiency, due to receive a stem cell transplant. The CDR3, as DNA: TGCAGTGCTATCCCGGGACTAGCGGGAGGGCCTAGGTACAATGAGCAGTTCTTC. Its translation is CSAIPGLAGGPRYNEQFF.